The clone carrying this TCR beta chain was seen a handful of times. This sample was taken from a study of blood T cell repertoires in COVID-19. The CDR3 covers 17 residues. Germline assignment: CDR1 SGHNT and CDR2 YYREEE (reference sequence). The V end lost 4 bases, the J end lost 0 bases, and 16 bases lay between the germline ends. The data were produced by immunoSEQ multiplex PCR, yet TCRdb's version contains in-frame clones alone and is incomplete. Of some 110,000 clones listed, about four fifths were seen once; the top ten hold 15%. The chain links TRBV5-4 to TRBJ1-4; D is uncertain. The TCR was taken from an elderly woman with acute or convalescent COVID-19. Sequencing was carried out using peripheral blood. The CDR3 nucleotides are TGTGCCAGCAGCCGCGGAGAGGGAACGGCAACTAATGAAAAACTGTTTTTT. This sequence encodes CASSRGEGTATNEKLFF.